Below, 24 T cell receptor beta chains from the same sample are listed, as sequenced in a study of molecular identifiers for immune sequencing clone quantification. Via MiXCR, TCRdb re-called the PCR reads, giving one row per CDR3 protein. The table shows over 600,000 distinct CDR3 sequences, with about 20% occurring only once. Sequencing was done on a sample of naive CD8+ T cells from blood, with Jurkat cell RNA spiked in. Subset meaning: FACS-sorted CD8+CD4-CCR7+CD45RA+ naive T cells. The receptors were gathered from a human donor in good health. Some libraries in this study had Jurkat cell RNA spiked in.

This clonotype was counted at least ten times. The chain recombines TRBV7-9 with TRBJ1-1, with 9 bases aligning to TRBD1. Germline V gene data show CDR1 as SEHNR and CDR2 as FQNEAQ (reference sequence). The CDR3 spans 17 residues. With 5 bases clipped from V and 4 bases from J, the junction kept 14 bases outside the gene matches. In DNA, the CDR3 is TGTGCCAGCAGCCAGACCGGGACAGGGATAGTAAGCACTGAAGCTTTCTTT. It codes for CASSQTGTGIVSTEAFF.

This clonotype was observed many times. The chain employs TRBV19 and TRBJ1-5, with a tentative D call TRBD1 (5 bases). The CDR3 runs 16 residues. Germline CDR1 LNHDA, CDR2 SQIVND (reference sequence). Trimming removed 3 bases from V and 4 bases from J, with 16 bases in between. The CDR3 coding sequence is TGTGCCAGTAGTATGGGGAGCCGGGGCCAAAATCAGCCCCAGCATTTT. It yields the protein CASSMGSRGQNQPQHF.

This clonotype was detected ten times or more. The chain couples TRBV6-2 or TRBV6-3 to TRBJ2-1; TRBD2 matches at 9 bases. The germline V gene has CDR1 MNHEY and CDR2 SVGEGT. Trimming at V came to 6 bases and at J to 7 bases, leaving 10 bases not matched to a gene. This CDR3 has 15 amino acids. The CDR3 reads CASRINSGRGNEQFF. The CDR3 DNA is TGTGCCAGCAGGATAAATAGCGGGAGAGGTAATGAGCAGTTCTTC.

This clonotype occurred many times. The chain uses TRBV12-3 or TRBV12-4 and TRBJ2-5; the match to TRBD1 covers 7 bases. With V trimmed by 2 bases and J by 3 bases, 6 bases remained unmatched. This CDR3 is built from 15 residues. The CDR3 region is CASSLISTGEETQYF. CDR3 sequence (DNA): TGTGCCAGCAGTTTAATCAGTACAGGGGAAGAGACCCAGTACTTC.

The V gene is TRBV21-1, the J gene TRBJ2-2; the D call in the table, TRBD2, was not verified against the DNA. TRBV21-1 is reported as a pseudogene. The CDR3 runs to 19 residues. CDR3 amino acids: CASSNVRLVRATNTGELFF. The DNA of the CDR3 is TGTGCCAGCAGCAACGTTCGATTGGTTAGGGCAACGAACACCGGGGAGCTGTTTTTT.

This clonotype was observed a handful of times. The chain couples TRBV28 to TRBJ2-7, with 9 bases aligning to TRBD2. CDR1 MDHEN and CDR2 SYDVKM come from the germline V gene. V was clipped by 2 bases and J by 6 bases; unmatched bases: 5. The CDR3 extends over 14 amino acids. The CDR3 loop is CASSLLAGNFEQYF. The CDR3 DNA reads TGTGCCAGCAGTTTACTAGCGGGAAATTTCGAGCAGTACTTC.

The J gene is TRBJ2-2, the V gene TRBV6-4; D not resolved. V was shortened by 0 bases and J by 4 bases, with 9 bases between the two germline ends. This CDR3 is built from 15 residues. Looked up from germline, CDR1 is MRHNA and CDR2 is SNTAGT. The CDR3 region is CASSDSAWGTGELFF. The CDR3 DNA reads TGTGCCAGCAGTGACTCGGCCTGGGGCACCGGGGAGCTGTTTTTT.

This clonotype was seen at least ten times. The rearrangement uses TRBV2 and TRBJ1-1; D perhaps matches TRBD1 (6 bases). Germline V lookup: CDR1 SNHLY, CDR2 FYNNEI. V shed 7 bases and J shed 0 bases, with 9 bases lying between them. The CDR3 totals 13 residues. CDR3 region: CASTGHLNTEAFF. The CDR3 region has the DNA TGTGCCAGCACGGGACACCTGAACACTGAAGCTTTCTTT.

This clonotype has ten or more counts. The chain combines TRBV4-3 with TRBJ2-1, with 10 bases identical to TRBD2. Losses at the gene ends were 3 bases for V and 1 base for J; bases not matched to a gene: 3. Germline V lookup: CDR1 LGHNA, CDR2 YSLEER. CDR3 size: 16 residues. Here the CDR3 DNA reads TGCGCCAGCAGCCACGAGCGGGGGGGGTCCTACAATGAGCAGTTCTTC. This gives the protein CASSHERGGSYNEQFF.

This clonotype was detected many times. DNA of the CDR3: TGTGCCGAGGGGCAGGGGGCGCTTGAGCAGTACTTC. Translated, it gives CAEGQGALEQYF. This chain joins TRBV2 and TRBJ2-7, with 8 bases identical to TRBD1. The germline V gene has CDR1 SNHLY and CDR2 FYNNEI. The CDR3 consists of 12 residues. V trimming: 11 bases; J trimming: 7 bases; junction bases outside the gene matches: 10. The whole variable domain, filled in from reference TRBV2 and TRBJ2-7, reads EPEVTQTPSHQVTQMGQEVILRCVPISNHLYFYWYRQILGQKVEFLVSFYNNEISEKSEIFDDQFSVERPDGSNFTLKIRSTKLEDSAMYFCAEGQGALEQYFGPGTRLTVT.

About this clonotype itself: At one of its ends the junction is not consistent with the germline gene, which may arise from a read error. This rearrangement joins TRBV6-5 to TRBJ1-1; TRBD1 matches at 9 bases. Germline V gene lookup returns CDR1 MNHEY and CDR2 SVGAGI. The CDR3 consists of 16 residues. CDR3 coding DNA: TGTGCCAGCGGTTATAATACAGGGGGCGCCGGGACTGAAGCTTTCTTT. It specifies CASGYNTGGAGTEAFF.

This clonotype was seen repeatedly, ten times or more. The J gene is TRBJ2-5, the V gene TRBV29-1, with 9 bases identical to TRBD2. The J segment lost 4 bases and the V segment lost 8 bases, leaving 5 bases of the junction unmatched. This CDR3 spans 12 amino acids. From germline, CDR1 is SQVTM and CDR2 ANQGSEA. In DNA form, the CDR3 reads TGCAGCACCTGGACTAGCGCAGAGACCCAGTACTTC. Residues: CSTWTSAETQYF.

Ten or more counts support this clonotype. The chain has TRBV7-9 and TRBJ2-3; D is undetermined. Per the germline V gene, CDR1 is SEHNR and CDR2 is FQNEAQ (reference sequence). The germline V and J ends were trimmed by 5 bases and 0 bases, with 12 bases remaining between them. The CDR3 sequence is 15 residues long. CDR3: CASSPVLGSTDTQYF. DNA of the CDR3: TGTGCCAGCAGCCCCGTTTTGGGTAGCACAGATACGCAGTATTTT.

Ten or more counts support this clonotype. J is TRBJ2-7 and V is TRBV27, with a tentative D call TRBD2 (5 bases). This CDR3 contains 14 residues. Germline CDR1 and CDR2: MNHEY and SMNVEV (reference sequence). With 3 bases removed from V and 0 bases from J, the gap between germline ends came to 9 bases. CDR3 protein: CASSLRASSYEQYF. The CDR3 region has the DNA TGTGCCAGCAGTTTGAGGGCCAGCTCCTACGAGCAGTACTTC.

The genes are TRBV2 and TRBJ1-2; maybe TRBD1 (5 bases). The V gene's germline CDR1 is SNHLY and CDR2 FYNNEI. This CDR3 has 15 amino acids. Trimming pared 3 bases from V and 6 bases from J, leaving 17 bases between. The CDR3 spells CASSETRGVKDGYTF. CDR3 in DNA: TGTGCCAGCAGTGAGACGCGGGGCGTGAAGGATGGCTACACCTTC.

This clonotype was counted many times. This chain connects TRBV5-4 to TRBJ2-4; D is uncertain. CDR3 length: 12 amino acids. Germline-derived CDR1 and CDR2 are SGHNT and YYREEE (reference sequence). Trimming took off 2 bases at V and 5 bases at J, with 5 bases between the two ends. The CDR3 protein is CASSFGQNIQYF. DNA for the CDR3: TGTGCCAGCAGCTTTGGGCAAAACATTCAGTACTTC.

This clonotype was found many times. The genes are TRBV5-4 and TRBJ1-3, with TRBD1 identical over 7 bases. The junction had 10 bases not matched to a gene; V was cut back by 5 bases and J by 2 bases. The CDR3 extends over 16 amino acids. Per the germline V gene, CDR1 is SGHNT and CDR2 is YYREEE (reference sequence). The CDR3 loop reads CASSTNRGTAGNTIYF. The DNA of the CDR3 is TGTGCCAGCAGTACCAACAGGGGCACGGCTGGAAACACCATATATTTT.

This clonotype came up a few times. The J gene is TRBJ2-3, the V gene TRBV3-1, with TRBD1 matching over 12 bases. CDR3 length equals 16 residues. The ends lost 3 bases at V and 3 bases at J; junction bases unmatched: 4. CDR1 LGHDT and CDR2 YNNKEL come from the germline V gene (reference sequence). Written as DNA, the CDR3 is TGTGCCAGCAGCCAGGGGACAGGGGGCGCGACAGATACGCAGTATTTT. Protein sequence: CASSQGTGGATDTQYF.

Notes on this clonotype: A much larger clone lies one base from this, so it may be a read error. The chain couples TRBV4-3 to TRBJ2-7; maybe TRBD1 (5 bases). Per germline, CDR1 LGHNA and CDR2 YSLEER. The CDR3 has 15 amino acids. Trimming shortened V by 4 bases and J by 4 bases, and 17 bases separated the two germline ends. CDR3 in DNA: TGCGCCAGCAGCCGAGATTGGAAACAGGTATACGAGCAGTACTTC. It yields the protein CASSRDWKQVYEQYF.

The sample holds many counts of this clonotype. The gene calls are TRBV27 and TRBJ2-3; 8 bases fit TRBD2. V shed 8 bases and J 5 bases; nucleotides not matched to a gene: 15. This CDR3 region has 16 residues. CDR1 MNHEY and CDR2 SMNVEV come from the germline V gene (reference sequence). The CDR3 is CASQSGGLAGLDTQYF. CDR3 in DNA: TGTGCCAGCCAGAGTGGTGGGCTAGCGGGTTTAGATACGCAGTATTTT.

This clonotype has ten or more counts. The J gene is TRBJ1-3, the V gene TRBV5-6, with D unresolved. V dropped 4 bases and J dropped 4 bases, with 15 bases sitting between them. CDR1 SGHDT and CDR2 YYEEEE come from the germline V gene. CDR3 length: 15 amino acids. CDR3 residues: CASSLPDDGGNTIYF. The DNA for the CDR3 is TGTGCCAGCAGCCTACCGGACGATGGCGGAAACACCATATATTTT. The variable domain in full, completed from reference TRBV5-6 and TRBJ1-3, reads DAGVTQSPTHLIKTRGQQVTLRCSPKSGHDTVSWYQQALGQGPQFIFQYYEEEERQRGNFPDRFSGHQFPNYSSELNVNALLLGDSALYLCASSLPDDGGNTIYFGEGSWLTVV.

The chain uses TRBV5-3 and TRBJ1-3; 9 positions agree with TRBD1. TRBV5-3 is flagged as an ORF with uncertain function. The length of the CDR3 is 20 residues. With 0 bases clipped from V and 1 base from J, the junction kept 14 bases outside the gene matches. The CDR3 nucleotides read TGTGCCAGAAGCTTGGCTTTCTCCTGGGACAGGGTGTCGTCTGGAAACACCATATATTTT. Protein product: CARSLAFSWDRVSSGNTIYF.

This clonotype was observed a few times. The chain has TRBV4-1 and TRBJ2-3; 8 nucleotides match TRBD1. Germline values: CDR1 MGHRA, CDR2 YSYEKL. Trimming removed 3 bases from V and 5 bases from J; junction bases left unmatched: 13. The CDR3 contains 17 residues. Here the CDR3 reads CASSQGVGQDIGDTQYF. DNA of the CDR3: TGCGCCAGCAGCCAGGGGGTGGGACAGGATATTGGAGATACGCAGTATTTT.

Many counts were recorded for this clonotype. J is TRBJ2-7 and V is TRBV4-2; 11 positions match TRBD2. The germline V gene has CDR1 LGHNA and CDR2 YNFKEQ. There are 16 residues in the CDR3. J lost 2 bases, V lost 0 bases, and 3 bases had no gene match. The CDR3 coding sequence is TGTGCCAGCAGCCAAGAGTTAGCGGGGGGGGCCTACGAGCAGTACTTC. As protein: CASSQELAGGAYEQYF.